Each of the 24 T cell receptor beta chains below was sequenced from the same sample in a study of T cell responses to AZD1222 COVID-19 vaccine. TCRdb keeps only in-frame clones here, not all; method: immunoSEQ multiplex PCR. The table shows about 120,000 clones, with around 85% occurring only once. The sample was peripheral blood, taken on day 0 of AZD1222 vaccination. Receptors were obtained from an adult in good health.

This chain connects TRBV28 to TRBJ1-1; D is undetermined. This CDR3 is 16 amino acids long. The V gene's germline CDR1 is MDHEN and CDR2 SYDVKM. Trimming removed 6 bases from V and 4 bases from J, with 21 bases in between. The CDR3 here is CASSPQDYRGGTEAFF. As DNA, the CDR3 is TGTGCCAGCAGCCCCCAAGATTATCGGGGAGGCACTGAAGCTTTCTTT. The full variable domain, its missing parts supplied by reference TRBV28 and TRBJ1-1, is DVKVTQSSRYLVKRTGEKVFLECVQDMDHENMFWYRQDPGLGLRLIYFSYDVKMKEKGDIPEGYSVSREKKERFSLILESASTNQTSMYLCASSPQDYRGGTEAFFGQGTRLTVV.

V usage is TRBV9 and J usage is TRBJ2-7; the D is unclear. The CDR3 is 12 amino acids. Trimming took 2 bases from V and 5 from J, leaving 8 bases between them. CDR1 is SGDLS and CDR2 is YYNGEE in the germline V gene. In DNA form, the CDR3 reads TGTGCCAGCAGCGTCGGCGGCCACGAGCAGTACTTC. Its translation is CASSVGGHEQYF.

V gene TRBV24-1 combines with J gene TRBJ2-7; D may be TRBD2 (6 bases). Trimming left V 5 bases short and J 3 bases short, with 16 bases between. The CDR3 contains 15 residues. CDR1 KGHDR and CDR2 SFDVKD come from the germline V gene. The CDR3 DNA follows: TGTGCCACCAGTGGGGGGGAAGGTTCGGACTACGAGCAGTACTTC. Translated, it gives CATSGGEGSDYEQYF.

The rearrangement joins TRBV12-3 or TRBV12-4 to TRBJ1-2; D ambiguous. This CDR3 region has 13 residues. Trimming removed 6 bases from V and 2 bases from J, with 10 bases in between. CDR3 protein: CASSRTENYGYTF. The CDR3 DNA is TGTGCCAGCAGCCGGACGGAAAACTATGGCTACACCTTC.

The chain links TRBV7-3 to TRBJ2-7, with TRBD1 matching over 9 bases. Germline assignment: CDR1 SGHTA and CDR2 FQGTGA. The CDR3 is 16 amino acids. V trimming: 3 bases; J trimming: 6 bases; junction bases outside the gene matches: 12. CDR3 in amino acids: CASSFKAGQGATEQYF. The CDR3 bases are TGTGCCAGCAGCTTTAAGGCGGGACAGGGCGCCACCGAGCAGTACTTC.

This chain connects TRBV9 to TRBJ1-2, with D tentatively TRBD1 (6 bases). The germline CDR1 and CDR2 sequences are SGDLS and YYNGEE. The CDR3 is made up of 14 amino acids. Trimming stripped 7 bases from V and 3 bases from J, with 16 bases between. The CDR3 region is CASGPTGSHYGYTF. In DNA form, the CDR3 reads TGTGCCAGCGGGCCCACAGGGTCCCACTATGGCTACACCTTC.

This chain's CDR3 is CASSLGRRAYGYTF. The CDR3 region has the DNA TGTGCCAGCAGCCTTGGCCGGCGGGCCTATGGCTACACCTTC. This sequence joins TRBV5-6 and TRBJ1-2; D not resolved. The CDR3 consists of 14 residues. V dropped 4 bases and J dropped 4 bases, with 14 bases sitting between them. Germline values: CDR1 SGHDT, CDR2 YYEEEE.

The rearrangement links TRBV6-5 to TRBJ2-7; D is undetermined. V was pared by 0 bases and J by 0 bases, with 3 bases between. The CDR3 runs to 13 residues. Germline V CDR1 and CDR2: MNHEY, SVGAGI. CDR3 nucleotides: TGTGCCAGCAGTTACTCCAGCTCCTACGAGCAGTACTTC. Encoded protein: CASSYSSSYEQYF.

J is TRBJ1-1 and V is TRBV24-1; D unclear. Germline V gives CDR1 KGHDR, CDR2 SFDVKD. V shed 8 bases and J shed 6 bases, with 15 bases lying between them. This CDR3 comprises 13 residues. The CDR3 loop reads CATKPGPGAEAFF. Written as DNA, the CDR3 is TGTGCCACCAAGCCGGGCCCCGGGGCTGAAGCTTTCTTT.

The rearrangement links TRBV2 to TRBJ2-5; the D gene could be TRBD1 or TRBD2 (6 bases each). The CDR3 loop spans 13 amino acids. CDR1 SNHLY and CDR2 FYNNEI come from the germline V gene. Trimming removed 11 bases from V and 3 bases from J, with 16 bases in between. The CDR3 sequence is CASKRGGKETQYF. The DNA for the CDR3 is TGTGCCTCAAAGCGAGGGGGGAAAGAGACCCAGTACTTC.

The J gene is TRBJ2-7, the V gene TRBV28, with 7 positions matching TRBD2. Germline loops: CDR1 MDHEN, CDR2 SYDVKM. Unmatched junction bases numbered 6, after V lost 8 bases and J lost 2 bases. This CDR3 contains 13 residues. This CDR3 is CASSGAGAYEQYF. The CDR3 nucleotides read TGTGCCAGCTCCGGGGCGGGGGCCTACGAGCAGTACTTC.

This clone appeared once. The rearrangement uses TRBV5-4 and TRBJ2-1, with 7 nucleotides matching TRBD2. Germline lookup yields CDR1 SGHNT and CDR2 YYREEE (reference sequence). This CDR3 contains 14 residues. J lost 3 bases, V lost 4 bases, and 4 bases had no gene match. The CDR3 region is CASSTGGVYNEQFF. CDR3 coding DNA: TGTGCCAGCAGCACTGGGGGGGTCTACAATGAGCAGTTCTTC.

This clone came up once. The J gene is TRBJ1-4, the V gene TRBV28; 7 nucleotides agree with TRBD1. Trimming cost V 7 bases and J 6 bases; bases outside gene matches: 8. CDR3 size: 14 residues. Germline V CDR1 and CDR2: MDHEN, SYDVKM. CDR3 residues: CASTGGGGHEKLFF. In DNA form, the CDR3 reads TGTGCCAGCACTGGGGGAGGGGGCCATGAAAAACTGTTTTTT.

The chain uses TRBV12-3 or TRBV12-4 and TRBJ1-3; D is unclear. The CDR3 length is 12 residues. V lost 0 bases and J lost 7, with 4 bases in between. CDR3: CASSLAENTIYF. The CDR3 bases are TGTGCCAGCAGTTTAGCGGAGAACACCATATATTTT.

The J gene is TRBJ2-7, the V gene TRBV5-5; D uncertain. The CDR3 consists of 15 residues. Germline CDR1 is SGHKS and CDR2 is YYEKEE (reference sequence). The V end was cut by 1 base, the J end by 5 bases, with 16 bases between. In DNA form, the CDR3 reads TGTGCCAGCAGCTTGACGGGTGTAAAAGGCCACGAGCAGTACTTC. It translates to CASSLTGVKGHEQYF.

The J gene is TRBJ1-1, the V gene TRBV19; D gene ambiguous. Trimming removed 3 bases from V and 0 bases from J, with 14 bases in between. The CDR3 covers 16 residues. Germline V gives CDR1 LNHDA, CDR2 SQIVND (reference sequence). CDR3 in amino acids: CASSMPRAKVNTEAFF. The CDR3 nucleotides read TGTGCCAGTAGTATGCCCCGCGCTAAGGTGAACACTGAAGCTTTCTTT.

This chain uses TRBV27 with TRBJ1-2, with 8 bases identical to TRBD1. Germline V gives CDR1 MNHEY, CDR2 SMNVEV (reference sequence). The trim removed 3 bases at V and 8 bases at J, leaving 5 bases unmatched. CDR3 length: 13 amino acids. CDR3 loop: CASSFGQGLGYTF. The CDR3 DNA follows: TGTGCCAGCAGTTTCGGACAGGGTTTGGGCTACACCTTC.

The chain is built from TRBV5-4 and TRBJ1-6, with D perhaps TRBD1 (6 bases). The V end lost 5 bases, the J end lost 10 bases, and 28 bases lay between the germline ends. Per germline, CDR1 SGHNT and CDR2 YYREEE (reference sequence). The CDR3 is made up of 18 amino acids. The CDR3 here is CASRRWDITNRVYSPLHF. Written as DNA, the CDR3 is TGTGCCAGCAGACGTTGGGATATCACCAACAGGGTATACTCACCCCTCCACTTT.

The chain carries TRBV5-1 and TRBJ2-3, with D perhaps matching TRBD1 (5 bases). Germline CDR1 is SGHRS and CDR2 is YFSETQ. This CDR3 region has 14 residues. V was clipped by 4 bases and J by 0 bases, with 9 bases between them. The CDR3 sequence: CASSGDSSTDTQYF. CDR3 nucleotide sequence: TGCGCCAGCAGCGGAGACAGCAGCACAGATACGCAGTATTTT.

V gene TRBV6-2 or TRBV6-3 combines with J gene TRBJ2-2; the match to TRBD2 covers 7 bases. Germline CDR1 MNHEY, CDR2 SVGEGT. This CDR3 is 16 amino acids long. Losses at the gene ends were 1 base for V and 6 bases for J; bases not matched to a gene: 8. The CDR3 nucleotides read TGTGCCAGCAGTTACTGGACCTCGGGAGGATCCGGGGAGCTGTTTTTT. Amino acids: CASSYWTSGGSGELFF.

This clone appeared once. V is TRBV5-4 and J is TRBJ2-1; 9 bases fit TRBD2. CDR3 size: 14 residues. Trimming at V came to 7 bases and at J to 6 bases, leaving 8 bases not matched to a gene. Germline loops: CDR1 SGHNT, CDR2 YYREEE (reference sequence). The CDR3 loop reads CASGGGARSNEQFF. CDR3 DNA: TGTGCCAGCGGCGGGGGGGCCCGGTCCAATGAGCAGTTCTTC.

A remark on this clone: The same CDR3 is also encoded by other DNA sequences in this sample. The chain recombines TRBV6-4 with TRBJ2-3, with TRBD2 identical over 8 bases. The CDR3 extends over 16 amino acids. Trimming took 0 bases from V and 1 from J; bases not matched to a gene: 3. Looked up from germline, CDR1 is MRHNA and CDR2 is SNTAGT. CDR3 nucleotide sequence: TGTGCCAGCAGTGACTCAACGGGGGGGGGCACAGATACGCAGTATTTT. Residues: CASSDSTGGGTDTQYF.

V gene TRBV9 combines with J gene TRBJ2-3; tentative D call: TRBD2 (5 bases). Germline V lookup: CDR1 SGDLS, CDR2 YYNGEE. This CDR3 has 15 amino acids. The germline V and J ends were trimmed by 0 bases and 0 bases, with 8 bases remaining between them. The CDR3 spells CASSVAGRSTDTQYF. The DNA of the CDR3 is TGTGCCAGCAGCGTAGCGGGAAGGAGCACAGATACGCAGTATTTT.

The rearrangement uses TRBV6-4 and TRBJ2-3; D is unresolved. Germline V gene data show CDR1 as MRHNA and CDR2 as SNTAGT. V shed 0 bases and J shed 3 bases, with 7 bases lying between them. CDR3 length equals 14 residues. The CDR3 DNA is TGTGCCAGCAGTGACTCGCCCGAGACAGATACGCAGTATTTT. This sequence encodes CASSDSPETDTQYF.